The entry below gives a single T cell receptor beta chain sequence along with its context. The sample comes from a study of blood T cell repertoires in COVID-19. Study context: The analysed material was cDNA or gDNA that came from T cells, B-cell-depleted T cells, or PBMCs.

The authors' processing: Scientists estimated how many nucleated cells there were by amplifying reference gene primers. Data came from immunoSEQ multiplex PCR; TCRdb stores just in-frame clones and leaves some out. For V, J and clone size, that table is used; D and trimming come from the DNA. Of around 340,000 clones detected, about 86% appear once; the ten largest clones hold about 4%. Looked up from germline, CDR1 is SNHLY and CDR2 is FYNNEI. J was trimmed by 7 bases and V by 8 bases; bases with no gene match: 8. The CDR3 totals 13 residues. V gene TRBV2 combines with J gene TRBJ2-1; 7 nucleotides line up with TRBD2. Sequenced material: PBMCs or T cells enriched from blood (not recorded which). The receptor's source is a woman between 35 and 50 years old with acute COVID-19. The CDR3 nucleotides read TGTGCCAGCGAACCGGGGGGTAGGAATGAGCAGTTCTTC. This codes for CASEPGGRNEQFF.